The clone carrying this TCR beta chain has only a few counts. Other DNA sequences within the sample encode an identical CDR3. This CDR3 has 15 amino acids. The ends were cut back, 2 bases at V and 1 base at J, with 11 bases in the middle. Germline V gene lookup returns CDR1 MDHEN and CDR2 SYDVKM. The data were produced by immunoSEQ multiplex PCR, yet TCRdb's version contains in-frame clones alone and is incomplete. Of 2 million to 2.5 million clones listed, 93% were seen once; the top ten hold 0.35% to 0.45%. The data originate from a study of shared clonotypes between healthy human individuals. Sequencing was done on a sample of naive CD4+ T cells from PBMCs. As to subset: CD45RA+ positively selected. The TCR comes from a man aged 18 to 30 in good health. Some clones in this sample may be carry-over from other donors' samples. This chain uses TRBV28 with TRBJ1-1; maybe TRBD1 (5 bases). CDR3 amino acids: CASSLPGARNTEAFF. The CDR3 DNA reads as TGTGCCAGCAGTTTACCCGGGGCAAGGAACACTGAAGCTTTCTTT.